These T cell receptor beta chains were read from a single sample in a study of T cell changes during pregnancy in multiple sclerosis. Profiling relied on immunoSEQ multiplex PCR, and the TCRdb table lists in-frame clones only, not all of them. This sample has 45,000 to 60,000 clones; roughly 92% occur once, and the top ten carry 0.6% to 0.75%. The material sequenced was CD4+ T cells from peripheral blood mononuclear cells, taken in the third trimester of pregnancy. The source of these receptors is a female donor with multiple sclerosis, enrolled in a pregnancy study. Both conserved end residues are part of each CDR3. D genes are given only for firm matches.

V gene: TRBV14; J gene: TRBJ2-7; D gene: TRBD1; CDR3 protein: CASSQRLGQGDYEQYF
V gene: TRBV7-6; J gene: TRBJ2-2; D gene: TRBD2; CDR3 protein: CASSGLAGGLTGELFF
V gene: TRBV27; J gene: TRBJ1-2; D gene: .; CDR3 protein: CASSPGQGTYGYTF
V gene: TRBV7-2; J gene: TRBJ1-5; D gene: .; CDR3 protein: CASSLDSPDQPQHF
V gene: TRBV21-1; J gene: TRBJ2-5; D gene: .; CDR3 protein: CASSKGRRDRLPNLQETQYF
V gene: TRBV28; J gene: TRBJ2-7; D gene: TRBD1; CDR3 protein: CASSLSQGAEEQYF
V gene: TRBV4-1; J gene: TRBJ2-1; D gene: TRBD2; CDR3 protein: CASRPQGGLAGSYNEQFF
V gene: TRBV7-2; J gene: TRBJ1-1; D gene: .; CDR3 protein: CASSFGPNTEAFF
V gene: TRBV2; J gene: TRBJ2-7; D gene: .; CDR3 protein: CASMRLFLYEQYF
V gene: TRBV19; J gene: TRBJ1-1; D gene: TRBD1; CDR3 protein: CASDDRGHTEAFF
V gene: TRBV28; J gene: TRBJ2-7; D gene: .; CDR3 protein: CASIYSPLSNEQYF
V gene: TRBV6-5; J gene: TRBJ2-5; D gene: .; CDR3 protein: CASRGLPLGETQYF
V gene: TRBV5-1; J gene: TRBJ2-7; D gene: .; CDR3 protein: CASSWGGTGAYEQYF
V gene: TRBV4-3; J gene: TRBJ1-5; D gene: .; CDR3 protein: CASSLGPGAYNQPQHF
V gene: TRBV19; J gene: TRBJ2-7; D gene: TRBD2; CDR3 protein: CASSPGTSGISFDEQYF
V gene: TRBV7-7; J gene: TRBJ2-1; D gene: .; CDR3 protein: CASSLGQGQFNEQFF